The sequence of this T cell receptor (beta chain) was determined in a study of monozygotic twins with inflammatory bowel disease. TCRdb reworked the 5' RACE reads into one entry per CDR3 protein, no DNA. The sample yields a few hundred thousand distinct CDR3 sequences, of which the top ten take up approximately 2.8%. CDR1 is KGHDR and CDR2 is SFDVKD in the germline V gene. The CDR3 runs to 14 residues. The receptor was isolated from a human donor with ulcerative colitis or Crohn's disease, or a healthy co-twin of an affected twin (not recorded which). The rearrangement links TRBV24-1 to TRBJ2-2; the TCRdb D gene call, TRBD1, has no DNA to confirm it. Sequencing was performed on blood. This CDR3 reads CATSDTGHTGELFF.